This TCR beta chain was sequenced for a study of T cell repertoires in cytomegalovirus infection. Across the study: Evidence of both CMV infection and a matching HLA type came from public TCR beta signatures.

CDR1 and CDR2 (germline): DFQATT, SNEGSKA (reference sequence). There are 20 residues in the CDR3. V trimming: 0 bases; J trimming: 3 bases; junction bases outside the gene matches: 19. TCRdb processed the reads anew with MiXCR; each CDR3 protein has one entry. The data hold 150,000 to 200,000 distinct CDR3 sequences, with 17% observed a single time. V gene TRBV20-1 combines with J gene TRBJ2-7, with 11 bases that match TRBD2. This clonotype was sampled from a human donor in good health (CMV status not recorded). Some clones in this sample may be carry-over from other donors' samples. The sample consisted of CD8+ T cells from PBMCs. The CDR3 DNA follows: TGCAGTGCTAGAGATTTTACGTCGGGACTAGCGGCAGAATTAAACTACGAGCAGTACTTC. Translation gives CSARDFTSGLAAELNYEQYF.